These T cell receptor beta chains were read from a single sample in a study of cytomegalovirus exposure and HLA in healthy donors. Using immunoSEQ multiplex PCR, the repertoire was profiled, and TCRdb retains in-frame clones only, with some absent. Among about 89,000 clones listed, 55% to 65% were seen once. The specimen sequenced was PBMCs. The receptors originated from a human donor in good health. Each CDR3 is given with its conserved first and last residue. A D gene is named only where the DNA matches it firmly. Clone size, where shown, is once, few, many, or a class for clones that have expanded.

V gene: TRBV6-1
D gene: .
clone size: .
J gene: TRBJ1-6
CDR3 DNA: TGTGCCAGCAGTCTAGGCGCGGTCATCAATTCACCCCTCCACTTT
CDR3 protein: CASSLGAVINSPLHF

V gene: TRBV5-6
D gene: .
clone size: few
J gene: TRBJ2-5
CDR3 DNA: TGTGCCAGCAGCTTGGGTCCCGGGACACAAGAGACCCAGTACTTC
CDR3 protein: CASSLGPGTQETQYF

V gene: TRBV11-1
D gene: .
clone size: .
J gene: TRBJ2-5
CDR3 DNA: TGTGCCAGCAGCTTAACACCAGGGGAGACCCAGTACTTC
CDR3 protein: CASSLTPGETQYF

V gene: TRBV7-2
D gene: TRBD2
clone size: .
J gene: TRBJ2-5
CDR3 DNA: TGTGCCAGCAGCACTAGCGGGGGCCACGGGACCCAGTACTTC
CDR3 protein: CASSTSGGHGTQYF

V gene: TRBV9
D gene: .
clone size: once
J gene: TRBJ1-4
CDR3 DNA: TGTGCCAGCAGCGCCGGGCCTACAGGGCTTAATGAAAAACTGTTTTTT
CDR3 protein: CASSAGPTGLNEKLFF

V gene: TRBV11-3
D gene: TRBD2
clone size: .
J gene: TRBJ2-1
CDR3 DNA: TGTGCCAGCAGCTCCTATAGCGGGGCCCCTGGATCTGTATTCAAGCAGTTCTTC
CDR3 protein: CASSSYSGAPGSVFKQFF

V gene: TRBV7-2
D gene: TRBD2
clone size: .
J gene: TRBJ2-1
CDR3 DNA: TGTGCCAGCAGCCGGGGGGGAAACAGAGGGATTCAGTTCTTC
CDR3 protein: CASSRGGNRGIQFF

V gene: TRBV2
D gene: TRBD1
clone size: .
J gene: TRBJ1-5
CDR3 DNA: TGTGCCAGCAGCCGGGACAGGGGGGATCAGCCCCAGCATTTT
CDR3 protein: CASSRDRGDQPQHF

V gene: TRBV5-1
D gene: TRBD2
clone size: .
J gene: TRBJ2-3
CDR3 DNA: TGCGCCAGCAGCGGGGGGGAACGCACAGATACGCAGTATTTT
CDR3 protein: CASSGGERTDTQYF

V gene: TRBV21-1
D gene: .
clone size: .
J gene: TRBJ1-1
CDR3 DNA: TGTGCCAGCAGCCGGAAACGGGGGGTTTTCTTCGGCACTGAAGCTTTCTTT
CDR3 protein: CASSRKRGVFFGTEAFF

V gene: TRBV5-1
D gene: .
clone size: few
J gene: TRBJ1-3
CDR3 DNA: TGCGCCAGCAGCTTGGCGGGGGGGCCTGGAAACACCATATATTTT
CDR3 protein: CASSLAGGPGNTIYF

V gene: TRBV19
D gene: .
clone size: .
J gene: TRBJ1-2
CDR3 DNA: TGTGCCAGTAGTATAGGCCACAGGGAGGGCGGCTACACCTTC
CDR3 protein: CASSIGHREGGYTF

V gene: TRBV7-3
D gene: .
clone size: .
J gene: TRBJ2-1
CDR3 DNA: TGTGCCAGCAGCTTACAGGGAACCTACAATGAGCAGTTCTTC
CDR3 protein: CASSLQGTYNEQFF

V gene: TRBV6-5
D gene: TRBD1
clone size: few
J gene: TRBJ1-6
CDR3 DNA: TGTGCCAGCAGCGGGACAGGGGGTAGGGGATCACCCCTCCACTTT
CDR3 protein: CASSGTGGRGSPLHF

V gene: TRBV7-2
D gene: TRBD1
clone size: .
J gene: TRBJ1-1
CDR3 DNA: TGTGCCAGCAGCCTCGTCCAGGGGGGAGAAGCTTTCTTT
CDR3 protein: CASSLVQGGEAFF

V gene: TRBV9
D gene: .
clone size: .
J gene: TRBJ1-4
CDR3 DNA: TGTGCCAGCAGCCGGGACACCCTTACAACTAATGAAAAACTGTTTTTT
CDR3 protein: CASSRDTLTTNEKLFF

V gene: TRBV7-8
D gene: TRBD1
clone size: .
J gene: TRBJ1-1
CDR3 DNA: TGTGCCAGCAGCGCATTGACAGGGCTAGGTCGGAAAGCTTTCTTT
CDR3 protein: CASSALTGLGRKAFF

V gene: TRBV2
D gene: TRBD1
clone size: few
J gene: TRBJ1-4
CDR3 DNA: TGTGCCAGCAGGGAAGGGACAGGGGGCGATACTACTAATAATGAAAAACTGTTTTTT
CDR3 protein: CASREGTGGDTTNNEKLFF

V gene: TRBV5-1
D gene: TRBD1
clone size: .
J gene: TRBJ2-5
CDR3 DNA: TGCGCCAGCAGCCCCGGGACAGGGGGCCAAGAGACCCAGTACTTC
CDR3 protein: CASSPGTGGQETQYF

V gene: TRBV30
D gene: TRBD1
clone size: few
J gene: TRBJ1-1
CDR3 DNA: TGTGCCTGGAGTGTAGCCACAGGGGGGAACACTGAAGCTTTCTTT
CDR3 protein: CAWSVATGGNTEAFF

V gene: TRBV27
D gene: .
clone size: .
J gene: TRBJ1-5
CDR3 DNA: TGTGCCAGCAGTTTAGGTAGATCGGGGGTGGGCCAGCATTTT
CDR3 protein: CASSLGRSGVGQHF

V gene: TRBV6-5
D gene: .
clone size: few
J gene: TRBJ1-2
CDR3 DNA: TGTGCCAGCAGTGAATTATCTGCGGAGTATGGCTACACCTTC
CDR3 protein: CASSELSAEYGYTF

V gene: TRBV4-2
D gene: TRBD1
clone size: .
J gene: TRBJ2-7
CDR3 DNA: TGTGCCAGCAGCCAAGGAAAGGGGGCCCACTCCTACGAGCAGTACTTC
CDR3 protein: CASSQGKGAHSYEQYF

V gene: TRBV6-1
D gene: .
clone size: .
J gene: TRBJ1-2
CDR3 DNA: TGTGCCAGCAGCTCTAACTATGGCTACACCTTC
CDR3 protein: CASSSNYGYTF

V gene: TRBV15
D gene: .
clone size: few
J gene: TRBJ1-3
CDR3 DNA: TGTGCCACCAGCAGATTCCAAGAGAGGGCTCCAGGAAACACCATATATTTT
CDR3 protein: CATSRFQERAPGNTIYF

V gene: TRBV6-5
D gene: .
clone size: .
J gene: TRBJ1-1
CDR3 DNA: TGTGCCAGCAGAAATACAGTGAACACTGAAGCTTTCTTT
CDR3 protein: CASRNTVNTEAFF

V gene: TRBV11-3
D gene: .
clone size: .
J gene: TRBJ1-1
CDR3 DNA: TGTGCCAGCAGCTTCGCAGTGAACACTGAAGCTTTCTTT
CDR3 protein: CASSFAVNTEAFF

V gene: TRBV11-1
D gene: TRBD1
clone size: .
J gene: TRBJ1-1
CDR3 DNA: TGTGCCAGCAGCCCCGACAGGGCGGTGACTGAAGCTTTCTTT
CDR3 protein: CASSPDRAVTEAFF

V gene: TRBV7-2
D gene: TRBD1
clone size: once
J gene: TRBJ2-2
CDR3 DNA: TGTGCCAGCAGCTTCAGGACAGGGGGAAACGGGGAGCTGTTTTTT
CDR3 protein: CASSFRTGGNGELFF

V gene: TRBV9
D gene: TRBD2
clone size: .
J gene: TRBJ2-7
CDR3 DNA: TGTGCCAGCAGCTTTAAAGCGGGGGGGCCTTCCGAGCAGTACTTC
CDR3 protein: CASSFKAGGPSEQYF

V gene: TRBV7-9
D gene: TRBD2
clone size: .
J gene: TRBJ2-1
CDR3 DNA: TGTGCCAGCAGCCCGCAGACTAGCGGGGATCCCTACAATGAGCAGTTCTTC
CDR3 protein: CASSPQTSGDPYNEQFF

V gene: TRBV19
D gene: TRBD1
clone size: .
J gene: TRBJ1-6
CDR3 DNA: TGTGCCAGTAGTCCGAACAGGGGAGACTGGTCACCCCTCCACTTT
CDR3 protein: CASSPNRGDWSPLHF

V gene: TRBV9
D gene: TRBD2
clone size: .
J gene: TRBJ2-5
CDR3 DNA: TGTGCCAGCAGCGCAGGGGGACTAGCGGGGGGGCAGCAAGAGACCCAGTACTTC
CDR3 protein: CASSAGGLAGGQQETQYF

V gene: TRBV25-1
D gene: TRBD1
clone size: .
J gene: TRBJ2-3
CDR3 DNA: TGTGCCAGCAGTGAATACGCCGGACAGGGCACGGCTGATACGCAGTATTTT
CDR3 protein: CASSEYAGQGTADTQYF

V gene: TRBV9
D gene: TRBD1
clone size: .
J gene: TRBJ1-2
CDR3 DNA: TGTGCCAGCAGCGCGGGACAGGGGACGGTTAACTATGGCTACACCTTC
CDR3 protein: CASSAGQGTVNYGYTF

V gene: TRBV19
D gene: .
clone size: .
J gene: TRBJ2-5
CDR3 DNA: TGTGCCAGTAGTATCCAGGGCCCACAAGAGACCCAGTACTTC
CDR3 protein: CASSIQGPQETQYF

V gene: TRBV7-6
D gene: TRBD1
clone size: .
J gene: TRBJ2-5
CDR3 DNA: TGTGCCAGCAGCTTAGTCGAGGGGGCGCAGACCCAGTACTTC
CDR3 protein: CASSLVEGAQTQYF

V gene: TRBV7-3
D gene: .
clone size: once
J gene: TRBJ1-4
CDR3 DNA: TGTGCCAGCAGCCAAGGAGGACTTAATGAAAAACTGTTTTTT
CDR3 protein: CASSQGGLNEKLFF

V gene: TRBV7-9
D gene: .
clone size: once
J gene: TRBJ2-3
CDR3 DNA: TGTGCCAGCAGCTATTACCCAGGCCGCACAGATACGCAGTATTTT
CDR3 protein: CASSYYPGRTDTQYF

V gene: TRBV5-4
D gene: TRBD1
clone size: once
J gene: TRBJ1-2
CDR3 DNA: TGTGCCAGCAGCTCCGTGGGGACAGGGGGCTTTGGCTACACCTTC
CDR3 protein: CASSSVGTGGFGYTF

V gene: TRBV5-1
D gene: TRBD1
clone size: .
J gene: TRBJ2-1
CDR3 DNA: TGCGCCAGCAGCTACACCACGGACAGGGGACATGAGCAGTTCTTC
CDR3 protein: CASSYTTDRGHEQFF

V gene: TRBV4-3
D gene: .
clone size: .
J gene: TRBJ2-3
CDR3 DNA: TGCGCCAGCAGCCAAGATCCTGGGCCACTCTCCTTCACAGATACGCAGTATTTT
CDR3 protein: CASSQDPGPLSFTDTQYF

V gene: TRBV28
D gene: TRBD2
clone size: .
J gene: TRBJ2-3
CDR3 DNA: TGTGCCAGCCAAACCCCCAGCGGGGGTACAGATACGCAGTATTTT
CDR3 protein: CASQTPSGGTDTQYF

V gene: TRBV7-2
D gene: TRBD2
clone size: .
J gene: TRBJ2-7
CDR3 DNA: TGTGCCAGCAGCCGGGGGCCCCCGGGACTAGCGGGCGACTACGAGCAGTACTTC
CDR3 protein: CASSRGPPGLAGDYEQYF

V gene: TRBV30
D gene: .
clone size: .
J gene: TRBJ1-3
CDR3 DNA: TGTGCCTGGAGTGGGGTAGGAGACACCATATATTTT
CDR3 protein: CAWSGVGDTIYF

V gene: TRBV2
D gene: .
clone size: .
J gene: TRBJ2-5
CDR3 DNA: TGTGCCAGCAGTCCCCTTATACCGGGAGAGACCCAGTACTTC
CDR3 protein: CASSPLIPGETQYF

V gene: TRBV7-2
D gene: .
clone size: .
J gene: TRBJ1-1
CDR3 DNA: TGTGCCAGCAGCCTACCGGTGGGGGGGGCCACTGAAGCTTTCTTT
CDR3 protein: CASSLPVGGATEAFF

V gene: TRBV5-4
D gene: .
clone size: .
J gene: TRBJ1-6
CDR3 DNA: TGTGCCAGCAGCTGGACACTTTCTGAAGGGTCACCCCTCCACTTT
CDR3 protein: CASSWTLSEGSPLHF

V gene: TRBV9
D gene: TRBD1
clone size: .
J gene: TRBJ1-1
CDR3 DNA: TGTGCCAGCAGCCCACGGGACAGGGGGGACGCTTTCTTT
CDR3 protein: CASSPRDRGDAFF

V gene: TRBV6-1
D gene: .
clone size: .
J gene: TRBJ1-1
CDR3 DNA: TGTGCCAGCAGTGATAGACAGGACGAGAACACTGAAGCTTTCTTT
CDR3 protein: CASSDRQDENTEAFF

V gene: TRBV11-2
D gene: TRBD1
clone size: .
J gene: TRBJ2-5
CDR3 DNA: TGTGCCAGCAGCTTGAGGGGGCTAGAGACCCAGTACTTC
CDR3 protein: CASSLRGLETQYF

V gene: TRBV19
D gene: TRBD1
clone size: .
J gene: TRBJ1-6
CDR3 DNA: TGTGCCAGTAGTGCCCGGGACAGGGGGGATAATTCACCCCTCCACTTT
CDR3 protein: CASSARDRGDNSPLHF

V gene: TRBV11-3
D gene: TRBD1
clone size: once
J gene: TRBJ2-3
CDR3 DNA: TGTACCAGCAGCTTCTGGACAGGGACAGATACGCAGTATTTT
CDR3 protein: CTSSFWTGTDTQYF

V gene: TRBV9
D gene: .
clone size: .
J gene: TRBJ2-7
CDR3 DNA: TGTGCCAGCAGCGTGGCAGGGAGGTCCTACGAGCAGTACTTC
CDR3 protein: CASSVAGRSYEQYF

V gene: TRBV7-9
D gene: .
clone size: few
J gene: TRBJ2-7
CDR3 DNA: TGTGCCAGCAGCCATGACAGATTACTTGAGCAGTACTTC
CDR3 protein: CASSHDRLLEQYF